These 24 T cell receptor beta chains originate from one sample sequenced in a study of CD8 T cells in Susac syndrome. An input of about 0.45 to 1 ug of RNA was subjected to reverse transcription using random hexamers. TCRdb analysed the immunoSEQ multiplex PCR reads with MiXCR anew, one entry per CDR3 protein. This sample has some 160,000 distinct CDR3 sequences; around 95% occur once, and the top ten carry 0.15% to 0.2%. Sequencing was performed on CD8+ T cells from PBMCs. These receptors were obtained from a human donor with multiple sclerosis.

A single count supports this clonotype. The V and J genes are TRBV24-1 and TRBJ2-1; the D gene is possibly TRBD2 (5 bases). The CDR3 extends over 14 amino acids. From germline, CDR1 is KGHDR and CDR2 SFDVKD. V was shortened by 5 bases and J by 7 bases, with 14 bases between the two germline ends. CDR3 in amino acids: CATSVSGRGNEQFF. CDR3 DNA sequence: TGTGCCACCAGTGTCTCGGGCCGAGGGAATGAGCAGTTCTTC.

The gene calls are TRBV4-1 and TRBJ2-1; TRBD1 aligns across 11 bases. Germline lookup yields CDR1 MGHRA and CDR2 YSYEKL. V lost 1 base and J lost 8; bases outside the gene matches: 4. This CDR3 contains 15 residues. The CDR3 spells CASSQAGTGGYEQFF. Written as DNA, the CDR3 is TGCGCCAGCAGCCAAGCCGGGACAGGGGGATATGAGCAGTTCTTC.

This chain links TRBV7-9 with TRBJ2-2, with TRBD2 as a possible D gene (5 bases). Germline V gene sequence: CDR1 SEHNR, CDR2 FQNEAQ (reference sequence). V lost 2 bases to trimming and J lost 6 bases, with 10 bases between them. The CDR3 consists of 14 residues. CDR3 coding DNA: TGTGCCAGCAGCTTAACCGGGCGGGCCGGGGAGCTGTTTTTT. Its translation: CASSLTGRAGELFF. The entire variable domain, with the rest obtained from reference TRBV7-9 and TRBJ2-2, is as follows: DTGVSQNPRHKITKRGQNVTFRCDPISEHNRLYWYRQTLGQGPEFLTYFQNEAQLEKSRLLSDRFSAERPKGSFSTLEIQRTEQGDSAMYLCASSLTGRAGELFFGEGSRLTVL.

CDR3 sequence: CSVEDPGGPSGKLFF. The CDR3 coding sequence is TGCAGCGTTGAAGATCCAGGGGGCCCCTCAGGAAAACTGTTTTTT. The chain links TRBV29-1 to TRBJ1-4; the match to TRBD1 covers 8 bases. Germline V lookup: CDR1 SQVTM, CDR2 ANQGSEA. The CDR3 totals 15 residues. V was pared by 0 bases and J by 10 bases, with 10 bases of the junction left unmatched. The variable domain in full, completed from reference TRBV29-1 and TRBJ1-4, reads SAVISQKPSRDICQRGTSLTIQCQVDSQVTMMFWYRQQPGQSLTLIATANQGSEATYESGFVIDKFPISRPNLTFSTLTVSNMSPEDSSIYLCSVEDPGGPSGKLFFGSGTQLSVL.

The count of this clonotype is one. The V gene is TRBV2, the J gene TRBJ2-5; possible D gene TRBD2, 5 bases. This CDR3 has 15 amino acids. V was trimmed by 10 bases and J by 5 bases, leaving 23 bases between them. Germline V lookup: CDR1 SNHLY, CDR2 FYNNEI. The CDR3 region has the DNA TGTGCCACGGGGTATACTAGTCTTCTGGGGGAGACCCAGTACTTC. Translation: CATGYTSLLGETQYF.

This clonotype was seen just once. The chain couples TRBV9 to TRBJ2-6, with a possible D match to TRBD1 (5 bases). V dropped 4 bases and J dropped 2 bases, with 10 bases sitting between them. Germline CDR1 and CDR2: SGDLS and YYNGEE. The CDR3 is 15 residues long. The DNA for the CDR3 is TGTGCCAGCAGCTCCAGGGTTACTGGGGCCAACGTCCTGACTTTC. Amino acid sequence: CASSSRVTGANVLTF.

V usage is TRBV15 and J usage is TRBJ2-1; 7 nucleotides match TRBD2. Per germline, CDR1 LNHNV and CDR2 YYDKDF (reference sequence). The junction had 11 bases not matched to a gene; V was cut back by 3 bases and J by 9 bases. The CDR3 contains 15 residues. This CDR3 is CATSRGGLVSGEQFF. DNA of the CDR3: TGTGCCACCAGCAGGGGCGGACTAGTATCTGGTGAGCAGTTCTTC.

CDR3: CASSQVGLGFYNEQFF. The CDR3 DNA sequence: TGTGCCAGCAGCCAAGTGGGACTAGGGTTTTACAATGAGCAGTTCTTC. The rearrangement joins TRBV3-1 to TRBJ2-1; 8 bases agree with TRBD2. The CDR3 sequence is 16 residues long. J gave up 4 bases and V 1 base, and 6 bases lay outside the gene matches. Germline V gene lookup returns CDR1 LGHDT and CDR2 YNNKEL (reference sequence).

The J gene is TRBJ2-7, the V gene TRBV29-1; 10 positions agree with TRBD1. Trimming at V came to 4 bases and at J to 5 bases, leaving 2 bases not matched to a gene. The CDR3 length is 12 residues. Germline CDR1 and CDR2: SQVTM and ANQGSEA. The CDR3 here is CSVGGQGHEQYF. CDR3 in DNA: TGCAGCGTTGGGGGACAGGGGCACGAGCAGTACTTC.

The genes are TRBV6-5 and TRBJ2-2; 8 bases agree with TRBD2. The junction had 7 bases not matched to a gene; V was cut back by 2 bases and J by 2 bases. In germline, CDR1 is MNHEY, CDR2 SVGAGI. The CDR3 consists of 17 residues. In nucleotides, the CDR3 is TGTGCCAGCAGTTACGATATGGGGACTAGTAACACCGGGGAGCTGTTTTTT. Its protein product is CASSYDMGTSNTGELFF.

V is TRBV13 and J is TRBJ2-7; 8 bases are shared with TRBD2. Unmatched junction bases numbered 2, after V lost 5 bases and J lost 2 bases. The length of the CDR3 is 13 residues. Germline assignment: CDR1 PRHDT and CDR2 FYEKMQ (reference sequence). The CDR3 DNA reads TGTGCCAGCAGCGCGGGGGGCACCTACGAGCAGTACTTC. Residues: CASSAGGTYEQYF.

V and J are TRBV5-1 and TRBJ1-1, with D possibly matching TRBD1 (5 bases). CDR1 and CDR2 (germline): SGHRS, YFSETQ. The CDR3 has 14 amino acids. V was clipped by 1 base and J by 5 bases, with 12 bases between them. The CDR3 region has the DNA TGCGCCAGCAGCTTGTCTGGGACGGGGACTGAAGCTTTCTTT. Amino acid sequence: CASSLSGTGTEAFF.

This rearrangement joins TRBV18 to TRBJ1-6; a possible D gene is TRBD1 (5 bases). Trimming took off 2 bases at V and 0 bases at J, with 11 bases between the two ends. This CDR3 contains 17 residues. Germline V gives CDR1 KGHSH, CDR2 LQKENI. In nucleotides, the CDR3 is TGTGCCAGCTCACCAGGGGCAGGGAACTCCTATAATTCACCCCTCCACTTT. Encoded protein: CASSPGAGNSYNSPLHF.

CDR3 amino acids: CASGGASYNEQFF. Written as DNA, the CDR3 is TGTGCCAGCGGAGGGGCTTCCTACAATGAGCAGTTCTTC. This sequence joins TRBV3-1 and TRBJ2-1; D is possibly TRBD2 (6 bases). Per the germline V gene, CDR1 is LGHDT and CDR2 is YNNKEL (reference sequence). The CDR3 sequence is 13 residues long. V shed 8 bases and J shed 1 base, with 9 bases lying between them.

The chain is built from TRBV20-1 and TRBJ2-2; no firm D call. This CDR3 is built from 13 residues. V dropped 0 bases and J dropped 3 bases, with 5 bases sitting between them. Germline V gene lookup returns CDR1 DFQATT and CDR2 SNEGSKA (reference sequence). CDR3 sequence (DNA): TGCAGTGCTAGAGATCCGGACACCGGGGAGCTGTTTTTT. It translates to CSARDPDTGELFF.

The gene calls are TRBV12-3 or TRBV12-4 and TRBJ2-2; D possibly corresponds to TRBD2 (5 bases). Trimming stripped 3 bases from V and 7 bases from J, with 18 bases between. This CDR3 contains 16 residues. CDR3 nucleotides: TGTGCCAGCAGTTTGGTCCTACCCGGGGTGAGCGGGGAGCTGTTTTTT. It encodes CASSLVLPGVSGELFF.

This chain links TRBV20-1 with TRBJ1-6; 9 bases map to TRBD1. V lost 3 bases and J lost 8; bases outside the gene matches: 5. The germline V gene has CDR1 DFQATT and CDR2 SNEGSKA (reference sequence). CDR3 length: 14 amino acids. The CDR3 spells CSASRTGEHSPLHF. CDR3 bases: TGCAGTGCTAGCAGGACAGGGGAGCATTCACCCCTCCACTTT.

The genes are TRBV5-4 and TRBJ2-7; 7 bases are shared with TRBD2. This CDR3 has 15 residues. Germline CDR1 SGHNT, CDR2 YYREEE (reference sequence). Trimming cost V 0 bases and J 0 bases; bases outside gene matches: 3. CDR3 sequence: CASSLGAGSSYEQYF. The CDR3 nucleotides read TGTGCCAGCAGCTTGGGAGCGGGGAGCTCCTACGAGCAGTACTTC.

This chain joins TRBV29-1 and TRBJ2-7, with D perhaps TRBD1 or TRBD2 (5 bases each). The CDR3 extends over 13 amino acids. Germline V gene data show CDR1 as SQVTM and CDR2 as ANQGSEA. Trimming shortened V by 3 bases and J by 2 bases, and 11 bases separated the two germline ends. The CDR3 is CSVEAGSTYEQYF. The CDR3, as DNA: TGCAGCGTTGAGGCAGGGAGCACCTACGAGCAGTACTTC.

V gene TRBV6-5 combines with J gene TRBJ2-1; tentative D call: TRBD1 (7 bases). CDR1 and CDR2 (germline): MNHEY, SVGAGI. The CDR3 loop spans 15 amino acids. The V and J ends lost 1 base and 14 bases respectively, with 21 bases between them. The chain's CDR3 is CASSYLRIQGGKEFF. DNA for the CDR3: TGTGCCAGCAGTTACTTAAGGATCCAGGGGGGTAAGGAGTTCTTC.

The V and J genes are TRBV14 and TRBJ2-3, with 7 bases identical to TRBD2. Losses at the gene ends were 3 bases for V and 0 bases for J; bases not matched to a gene: 3. The CDR3 is 15 residues long. From germline, CDR1 is SGHDN and CDR2 FVKESK. The CDR3 DNA reads as TGTGCCAGCAGCCAGAGCGGGGCCAGCACAGATACGCAGTATTTT. Translation gives CASSQSGASTDTQYF.

This chain links TRBV7-9 with TRBJ2-7, with D possibly matching TRBD1 (5 bases). V gave up 4 bases and J gave up 3 bases, with 16 bases separating them. The germline gives CDR1 SEHNR, CDR2 FQNEAQ (reference sequence). The CDR3 is made up of 15 amino acids. Written as DNA, the CDR3 is TGTGCCAGCAGCTCGCCAACAGGACCCGACTACGAGCAGTACTTC. Encoded protein: CASSSPTGPDYEQYF.

The CDR3: CASSFPLRRTQYF. The CDR3 DNA is TGTGCCAGCAGCTTCCCCCTCCGAAGGACCCAGTACTTC. The chain is built from TRBV7-9 and TRBJ2-5, with D hard to call. The germline V gene has CDR1 SEHNR and CDR2 FQNEAQ (reference sequence). CDR3 length: 13 amino acids. V lost 3 bases and J 7 bases, leaving 12 bases between the germline ends.

This clonotype was counted once. This chain connects TRBV24-1 to TRBJ2-1; possible D gene TRBD1, 5 bases. V was clipped by 3 bases and J by 8 bases, with 16 bases between them. The CDR3 is 15 amino acids. Germline-derived CDR1 and CDR2 are KGHDR and SFDVKD. This chain's CDR3 is CATSDPKQGTHEQFF. CDR3 bases: TGTGCCACCAGTGATCCTAAGCAGGGTACCCATGAGCAGTTCTTC.